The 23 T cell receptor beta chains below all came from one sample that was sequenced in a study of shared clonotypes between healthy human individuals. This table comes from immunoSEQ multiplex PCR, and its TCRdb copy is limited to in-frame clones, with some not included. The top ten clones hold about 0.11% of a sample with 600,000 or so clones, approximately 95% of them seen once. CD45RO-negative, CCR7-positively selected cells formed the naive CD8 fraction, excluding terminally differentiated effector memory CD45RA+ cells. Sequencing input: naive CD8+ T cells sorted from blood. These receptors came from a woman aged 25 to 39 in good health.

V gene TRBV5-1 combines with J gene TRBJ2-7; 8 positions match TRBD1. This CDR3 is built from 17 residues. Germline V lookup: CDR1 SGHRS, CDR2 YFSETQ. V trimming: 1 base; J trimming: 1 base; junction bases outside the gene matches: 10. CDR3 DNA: TGCGCCAGCAGCTTGAAGCCACAGGGGGAGCGGTCCTACGAGCAGTACTTC. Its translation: CASSLKPQGERSYEQYF.

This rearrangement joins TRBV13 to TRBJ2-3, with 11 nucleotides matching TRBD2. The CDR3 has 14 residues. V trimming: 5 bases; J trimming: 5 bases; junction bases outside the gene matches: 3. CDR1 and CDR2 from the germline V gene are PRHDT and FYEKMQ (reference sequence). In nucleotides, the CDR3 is TGTGCCAGCAGCCCGGGACTAGCGGTAGATACGCAGTATTTT. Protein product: CASSPGLAVDTQYF. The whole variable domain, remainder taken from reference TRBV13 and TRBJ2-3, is AAGVIQSPRHLIKEKRETATLKCYPIPRHDTVYWYQQGPGQDPQFLISFYEKMQSDKGSIPDRFSAQQFSDYHSELNMSSLELGDSALYFCASSPGLAVDTQYFGPGTRLTVL.

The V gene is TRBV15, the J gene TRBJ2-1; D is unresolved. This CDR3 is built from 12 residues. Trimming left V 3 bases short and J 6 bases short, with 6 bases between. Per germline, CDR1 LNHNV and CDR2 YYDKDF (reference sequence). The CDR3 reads CATSRTLNEQFF. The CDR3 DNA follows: TGTGCCACCAGCAGGACGCTCAATGAGCAGTTCTTC.

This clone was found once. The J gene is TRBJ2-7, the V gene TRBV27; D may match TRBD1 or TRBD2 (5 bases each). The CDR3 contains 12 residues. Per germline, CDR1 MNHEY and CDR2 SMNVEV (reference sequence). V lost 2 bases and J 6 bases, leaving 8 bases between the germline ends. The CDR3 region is CASSLRGVEQYF. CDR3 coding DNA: TGTGCCAGCAGTTTAAGAGGGGTCGAGCAGTACTTC.

CDR3 in amino acids: CASSSTRTGTSGRAQETQYF. The DNA of the CDR3 is TGTGCCAGCAGTTCAACGCGCACCGGGACTAGCGGGAGGGCCCAAGAGACCCAGTACTTC. The rearrangement joins TRBV28 to TRBJ2-5; 16 bases line up with TRBD2. The length of the CDR3 is 20 residues. J lost 1 base, V lost 4 bases, and 12 bases had no gene match. Germline V gives CDR1 MDHEN, CDR2 SYDVKM.

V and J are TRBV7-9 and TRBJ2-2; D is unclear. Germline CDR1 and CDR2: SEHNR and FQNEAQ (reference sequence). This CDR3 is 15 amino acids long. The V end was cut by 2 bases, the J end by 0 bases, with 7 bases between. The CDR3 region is CASSLTIANTGELFF. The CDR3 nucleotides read TGTGCCAGCAGCTTAACTATTGCGAACACCGGGGAGCTGTTTTTT.

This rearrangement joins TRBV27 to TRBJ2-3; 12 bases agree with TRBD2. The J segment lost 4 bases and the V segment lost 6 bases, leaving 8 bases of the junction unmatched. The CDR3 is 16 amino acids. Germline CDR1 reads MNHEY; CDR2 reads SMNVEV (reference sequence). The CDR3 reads CASRGGTSGFSDTQYF. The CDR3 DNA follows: TGTGCCAGCAGGGGGGGGACTAGCGGGTTCTCAGATACGCAGTATTTT.

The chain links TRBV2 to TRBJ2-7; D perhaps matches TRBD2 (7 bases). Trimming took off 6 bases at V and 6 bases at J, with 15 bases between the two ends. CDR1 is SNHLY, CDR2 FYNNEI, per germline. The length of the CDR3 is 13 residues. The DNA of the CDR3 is TGTGCCAGCAGCACAGGGTGGGGGGGCGAGCAGTACTTC. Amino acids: CASSTGWGGEQYF.

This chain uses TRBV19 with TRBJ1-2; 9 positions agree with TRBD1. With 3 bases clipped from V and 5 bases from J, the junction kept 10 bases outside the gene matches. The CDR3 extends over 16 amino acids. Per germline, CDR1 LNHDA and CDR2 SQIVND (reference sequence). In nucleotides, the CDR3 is TGTGCCAGTAGTATGACCTGGGACAGGGAGTTGTATGGCTACACCTTC. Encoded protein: CASSMTWDRELYGYTF.

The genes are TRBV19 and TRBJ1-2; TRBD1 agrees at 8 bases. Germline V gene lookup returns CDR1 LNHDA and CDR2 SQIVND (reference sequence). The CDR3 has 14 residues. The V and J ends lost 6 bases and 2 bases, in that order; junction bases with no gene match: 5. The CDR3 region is CASRSRDRNYGYTF. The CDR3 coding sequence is TGTGCCAGTAGGTCCCGGGACAGGAACTATGGCTACACCTTC.

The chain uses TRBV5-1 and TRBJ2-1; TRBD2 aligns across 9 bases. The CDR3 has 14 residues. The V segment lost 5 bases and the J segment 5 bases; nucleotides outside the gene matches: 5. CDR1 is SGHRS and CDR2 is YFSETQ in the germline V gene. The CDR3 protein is CASRSREGNNEQFF. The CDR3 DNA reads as TGCGCCAGCAGGTCGCGGGAGGGGAACAATGAGCAGTTCTTC.

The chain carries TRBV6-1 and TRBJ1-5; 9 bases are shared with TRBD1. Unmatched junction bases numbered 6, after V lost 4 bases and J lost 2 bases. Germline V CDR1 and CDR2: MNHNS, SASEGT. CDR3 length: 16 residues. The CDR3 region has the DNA TGTGCCAGCAGTGGGGGACAGGGCGGCGGCAATCAGCCCCAGCATTTT. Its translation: CASSGGQGGGNQPQHF.

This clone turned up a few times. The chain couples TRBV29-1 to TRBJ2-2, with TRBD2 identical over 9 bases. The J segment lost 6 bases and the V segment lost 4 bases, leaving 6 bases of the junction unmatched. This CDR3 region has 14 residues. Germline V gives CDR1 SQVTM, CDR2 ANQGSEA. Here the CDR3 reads CSVVGGRASGELFF. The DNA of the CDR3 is TGCAGCGTTGTTGGCGGGAGGGCCTCCGGGGAGCTGTTTTTT.

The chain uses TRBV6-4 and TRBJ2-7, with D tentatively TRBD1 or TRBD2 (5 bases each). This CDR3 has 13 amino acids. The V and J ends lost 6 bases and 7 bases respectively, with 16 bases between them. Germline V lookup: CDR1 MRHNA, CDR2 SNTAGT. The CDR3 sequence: CASRMPHWGEQYF. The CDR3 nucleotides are TGTGCCAGCAGGATGCCCCACTGGGGGGAGCAGTACTTC.

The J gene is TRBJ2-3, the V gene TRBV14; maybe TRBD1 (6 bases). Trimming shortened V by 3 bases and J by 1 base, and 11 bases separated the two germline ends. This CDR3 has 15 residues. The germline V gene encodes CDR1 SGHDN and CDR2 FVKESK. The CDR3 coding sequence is TGTGCCAGCAGCCATGTTTCAGGGGGCACAGATACGCAGTATTTT. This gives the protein CASSHVSGGTDTQYF.

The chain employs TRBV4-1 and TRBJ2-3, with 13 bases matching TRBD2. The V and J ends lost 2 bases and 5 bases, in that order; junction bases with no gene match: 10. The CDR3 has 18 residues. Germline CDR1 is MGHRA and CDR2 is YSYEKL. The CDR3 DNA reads TGCGCCAGCAGCCAACGCCAAGGGACTAGCGGGATCGGAGATACGCAGTATTTT. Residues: CASSQRQGTSGIGDTQYF.

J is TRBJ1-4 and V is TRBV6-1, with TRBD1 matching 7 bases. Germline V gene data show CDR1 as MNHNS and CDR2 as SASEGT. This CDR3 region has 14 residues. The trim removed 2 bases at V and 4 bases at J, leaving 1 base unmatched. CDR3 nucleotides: TGTGCCAGCAGTGAACAGGGGGATAATGAAAAACTGTTTTTT. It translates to CASSEQGDNEKLFF.

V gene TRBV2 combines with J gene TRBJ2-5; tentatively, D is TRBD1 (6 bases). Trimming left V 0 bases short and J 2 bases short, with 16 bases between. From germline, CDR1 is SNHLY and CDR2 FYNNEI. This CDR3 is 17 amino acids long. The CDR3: CASSEARGGAIQETQYF. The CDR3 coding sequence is TGTGCCAGCAGTGAAGCGCGAGGGGGTGCGATACAAGAGACCCAGTACTTC.

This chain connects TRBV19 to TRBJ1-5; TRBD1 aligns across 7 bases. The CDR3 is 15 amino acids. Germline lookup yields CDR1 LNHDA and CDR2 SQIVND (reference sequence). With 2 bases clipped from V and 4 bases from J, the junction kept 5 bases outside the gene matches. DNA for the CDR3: TGTGCCAGTAGTATACAAGGGGGCAGGAATCAGCCCCAGCATTTT. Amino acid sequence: CASSIQGGRNQPQHF.

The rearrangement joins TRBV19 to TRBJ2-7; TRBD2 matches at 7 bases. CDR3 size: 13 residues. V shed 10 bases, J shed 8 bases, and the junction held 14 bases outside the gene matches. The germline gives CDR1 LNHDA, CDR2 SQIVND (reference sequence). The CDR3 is CANDLPGRTKQYF. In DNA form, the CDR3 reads TGTGCCAACGATTTGCCCGGGAGGACTAAGCAGTACTTC.

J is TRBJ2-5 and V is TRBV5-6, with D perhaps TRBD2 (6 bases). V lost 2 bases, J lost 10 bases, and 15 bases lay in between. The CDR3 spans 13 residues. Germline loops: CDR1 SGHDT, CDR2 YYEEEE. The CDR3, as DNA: TGTGCCAGCAGCTTTCCCCCCGGCGGGGACCAGTACTTC. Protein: CASSFPPGGDQYF.

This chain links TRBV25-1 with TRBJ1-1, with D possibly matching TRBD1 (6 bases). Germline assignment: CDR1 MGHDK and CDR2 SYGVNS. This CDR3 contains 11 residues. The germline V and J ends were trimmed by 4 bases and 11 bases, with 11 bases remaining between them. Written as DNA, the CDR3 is TGTGCCAGCAGTGTCCAGGGGTGGGCTTTCTTT. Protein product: CASSVQGWAFF.

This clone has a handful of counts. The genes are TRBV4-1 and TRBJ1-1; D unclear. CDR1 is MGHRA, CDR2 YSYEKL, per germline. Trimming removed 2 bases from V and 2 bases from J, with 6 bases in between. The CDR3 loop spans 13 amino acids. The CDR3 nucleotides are TGCGCCAGCAGCCAATTTCTCAACACTGAAGCTTTCTTT. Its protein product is CASSQFLNTEAFF.